This is a list of T cell receptor beta chains from one sample in a study of blood T cell repertoires in COVID-19. Measured with immunoSEQ multiplex PCR; TCRdb has only the in-frame clones, and not every one. The sample lists around 220,000 clones; approximately 90% were seen once. Sequencing input: peripheral blood. The receptor source for this set is a woman aged 35 to 49 who had recovered from COVID-19. Each CDR3 is given with its conserved first and last residue. The D gene is left open where the match is weak.

D gene	V gene	J gene	CDR3 protein
NA	TRBV7-9	TRBJ2-7	CASSLAGSSYEQYF
NA	TRBV7-3	TRBJ2-7	CASSLKGPGPYEQYF
NA	TRBV30	TRBJ1-1	CAWSLPYIAEAFF
NA	TRBV6-2/TRBV6-3	TRBJ1-4	CASSYGWTSPNEKLFF
NA	TRBV10-3	TRBJ1-3	CAIRPAGDGNTIYF
TRBD1	TRBV19	TRBJ1-5	CASSTGDSQPQHF
NA	TRBV5-1	TRBJ2-3	CASSPGWADTQYF
TRBD2	TRBV28	TRBJ2-1	CASSVLAGGNNEQFF
NA	TRBV28	TRBJ1-4	CASSLAGTAYEKLFF
TRBD1	TRBV5-6	TRBJ1-2	CASSLGQGIGGYTF
TRBD1	TRBV10-1	TRBJ1-1	CASSLDRVGAEAFF
TRBD1	TRBV6-5	TRBJ2-7	CASSYERQGNYEQYF
NA	TRBV10-1	TRBJ2-7	CASSETSQGRYYEQYF
NA	TRBV20-1	TRBJ1-3	CSAIIGNTIYF
TRBD1	TRBV5-1	TRBJ2-1	CASSLGQGGGEQFF